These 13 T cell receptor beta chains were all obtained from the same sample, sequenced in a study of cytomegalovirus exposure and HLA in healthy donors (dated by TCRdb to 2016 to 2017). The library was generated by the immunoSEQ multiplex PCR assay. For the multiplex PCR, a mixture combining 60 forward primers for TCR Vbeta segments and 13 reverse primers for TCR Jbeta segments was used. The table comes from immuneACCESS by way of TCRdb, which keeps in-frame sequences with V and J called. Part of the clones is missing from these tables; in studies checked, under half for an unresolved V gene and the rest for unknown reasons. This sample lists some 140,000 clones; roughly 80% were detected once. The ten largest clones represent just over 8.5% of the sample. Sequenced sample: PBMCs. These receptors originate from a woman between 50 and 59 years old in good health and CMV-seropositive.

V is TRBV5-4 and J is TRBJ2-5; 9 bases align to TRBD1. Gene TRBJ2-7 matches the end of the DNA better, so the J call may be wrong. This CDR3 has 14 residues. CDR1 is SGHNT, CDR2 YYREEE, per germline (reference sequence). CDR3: CASRTGTGYNEQYF. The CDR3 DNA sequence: TGTGCCAGCAGGACCGGGACAGGGTATAACGAGCAGTACTTC.

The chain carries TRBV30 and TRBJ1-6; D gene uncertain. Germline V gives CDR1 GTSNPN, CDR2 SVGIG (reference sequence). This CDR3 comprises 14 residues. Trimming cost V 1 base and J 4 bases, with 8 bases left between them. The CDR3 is CAWSGREYNSPLHF. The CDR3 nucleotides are TGTGCCTGGAGTGGACGGGAATATAATTCACCCCTCCACTTT.

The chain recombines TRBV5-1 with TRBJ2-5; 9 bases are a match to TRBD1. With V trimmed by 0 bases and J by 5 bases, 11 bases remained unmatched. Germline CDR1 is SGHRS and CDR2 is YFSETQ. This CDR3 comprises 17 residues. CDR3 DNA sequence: TGCGCCAGCAGCTTGGGCTCCTCCGGGACAGGGATGGAGACCCAGTACTTC. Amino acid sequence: CASSLGSSGTGMETQYF.

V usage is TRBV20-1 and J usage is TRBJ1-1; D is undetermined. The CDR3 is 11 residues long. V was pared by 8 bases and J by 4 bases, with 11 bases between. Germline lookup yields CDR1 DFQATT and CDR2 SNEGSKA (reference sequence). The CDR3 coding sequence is TGCAGTACCCCGCGTCTCACTGAAGCTTTCTTT. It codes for CSTPRLTEAFF.

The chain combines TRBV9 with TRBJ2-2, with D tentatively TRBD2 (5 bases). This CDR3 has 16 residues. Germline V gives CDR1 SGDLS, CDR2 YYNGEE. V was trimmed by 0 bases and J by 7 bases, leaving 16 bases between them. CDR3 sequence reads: CASSVGPPGTSGELFF. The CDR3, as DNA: TGTGCCAGCAGCGTAGGCCCACCGGGAACGAGCGGGGAGCTGTTTTTT.

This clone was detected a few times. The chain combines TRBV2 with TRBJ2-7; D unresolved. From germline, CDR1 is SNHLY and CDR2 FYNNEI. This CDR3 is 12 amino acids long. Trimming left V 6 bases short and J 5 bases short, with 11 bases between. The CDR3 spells CASSPGVDEQYF. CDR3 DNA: TGTGCCAGCAGCCCCGGTGTGGACGAGCAGTACTTC.

CDR3 sequence (DNA): TGTGCCAGCTCACCACAGGCGGGGAACACTGAAGCTTTCTTT. This gives the protein CASSPQAGNTEAFF. This sequence joins TRBV18 and TRBJ1-1, with D uncertain. CDR1 and CDR2 (germline): KGHSH, LQKENI. The CDR3 has 14 amino acids. Trimming took off 1 base at V and 1 base at J, with 7 bases between the two ends.

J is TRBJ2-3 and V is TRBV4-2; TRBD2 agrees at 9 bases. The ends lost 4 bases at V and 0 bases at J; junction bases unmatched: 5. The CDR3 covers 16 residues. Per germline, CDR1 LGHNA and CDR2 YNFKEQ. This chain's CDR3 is CASSRRLAGSTDTQYF. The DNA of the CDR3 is TGTGCCAGCAGCCGCCGCCTAGCGGGGAGCACAGATACGCAGTATTTT.

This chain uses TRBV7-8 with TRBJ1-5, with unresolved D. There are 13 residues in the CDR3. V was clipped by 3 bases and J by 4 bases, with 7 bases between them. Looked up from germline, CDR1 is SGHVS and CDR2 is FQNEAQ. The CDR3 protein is CASSFLRNQPQHF. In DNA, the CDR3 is TGTGCCAGCAGCTTCCTCCGGAATCAGCCCCAGCATTTT.

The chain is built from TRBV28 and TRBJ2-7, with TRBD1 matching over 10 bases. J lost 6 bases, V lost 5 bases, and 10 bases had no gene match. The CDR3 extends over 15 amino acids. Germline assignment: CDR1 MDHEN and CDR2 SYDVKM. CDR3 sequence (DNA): TGTGCCAGCAGTCCTAGGGGGACAGGGGATTCCGAGCAGTACTTC. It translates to CASSPRGTGDSEQYF.

The CDR3 loop is CASSLAPGQGGDTQYF. For the CDR3, the DNA is TGTGCCAGCAGCTTAGCACCGGGACAGGGTGGCGATACGCAGTATTTT. V is TRBV7-2 and J is TRBJ2-3; 9 bases are a match to TRBD1. V lost 0 bases to trimming and J lost 6 bases; unmatched junction nucleotides: 7. CDR3 length: 16 residues. The germline CDR1 and CDR2 sequences are SGHTA and FQGNSA.

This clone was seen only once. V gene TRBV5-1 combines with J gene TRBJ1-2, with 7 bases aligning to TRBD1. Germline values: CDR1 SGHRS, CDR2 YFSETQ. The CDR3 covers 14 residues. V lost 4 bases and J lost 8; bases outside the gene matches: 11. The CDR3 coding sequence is TGCGCCAGCAGCGCCATCACAGGGGACGGGGGCTACACCTTC. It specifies CASSAITGDGGYTF.

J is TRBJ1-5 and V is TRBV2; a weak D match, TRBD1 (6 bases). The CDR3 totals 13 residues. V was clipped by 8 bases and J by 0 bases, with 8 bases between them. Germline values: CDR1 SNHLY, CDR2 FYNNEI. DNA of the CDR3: TGTGCCAGCCGACAGGTTAGCAATCAGCCCCAGCATTTT. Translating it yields CASRQVSNQPQHF.